This TCR beta chain was captured in a study of early T cells in non-severe SARS-CoV-2 infection. Study background: Alpha and beta chains were unpaired, from unsorted whole-blood bulk RNA. Regarding the study as a whole: VDJdb matching favored anti-spike CD8 responses, missing private and CD4 specificities.

Unique molecular identifier tags were affixed to discrete cDNA molecules. TCRdb reanalysed the 5' RACE reads using MiXCR and keeps one entry per CDR3 protein. The sample consists of about 80,000 distinct CDR3 sequences, more than 13% of them appearing once. About this clonotype: Its antigen remains unidentified.

The V and J ends lost 7 bases and 10 bases respectively, with 20 bases between them. The CDR3 has 13 amino acids. The germline CDR1 and CDR2 sequences are SQVTM and ANQGSEA. The J gene is TRBJ2-1, the V gene TRBV29-1, with a tentative D call TRBD2 (5 bases). The sequence came from an adult who was a healthcare worker with PCR-confirmed SARS-CoV-2 infection or an uninfected control (not recorded which). Sequenced material: whole blood. The CDR3 spells CSAEESGGREQFF. The CDR3 DNA follows: TGCAGCGCGGAGGAATCGGGCGGGCGGGAGCAGTTCTTC.